This TCR beta chain is drawn from a study of human T cells and chemical hapten exposure. At the level of the study: Cases of alopecia areata, totalis or universalis occurred in a predominantly female patient group.

Individual cDNA molecules each carried unique molecular identifiers attached by the library. TCRdb recomputed calls from the RACE reads with MiXCR, one row per CDR3 protein. The sample records some 94,000 distinct CDR3 sequences, under 15% being singletons. This clonotype showed up just a few times. Its antigen is unknown. Time point in this sample: patch test 1, 2 weeks after DPC sensitization. Regarding treatment: therapeutic diphenylcyclopropenone sensitization with weekly scalp DPC. Broader study findings: There were significantly more large CDR3 similarity clusters among expanded TCRs than among controls. Sensitizing to DPC left TCRs with a frequency above 1 in 1000 unaltered.

This CDR3 spans 16 amino acids. Trimming stripped 1 base from V and 3 bases from J, with 14 bases between. Per the germline V gene, CDR1 is SGHAT and CDR2 is FQDESV (reference sequence). This chain connects TRBV11-1 to TRBJ2-3; a possible D gene is TRBD2 (6 bases). The specimen comprised whole blood, sampled in connection with sensitization to the hapten diphenylcyclopropenone (DPC). The receptor comes from a woman in her forties with alopecia areata. Some clones in this sample may be carry-over from other donors' samples. The CDR3: CASSLESRRDTDTQYF. The DNA for the CDR3 is TGTGCCAGCAGCTTAGAGTCGCGGAGGGATACAGATACGCAGTATTTT. The whole variable domain, remainder taken from reference TRBV11-1 and TRBJ2-3, is EAEVAQSPRYKITEKSQAVAFWCDPISGHATLYWYRQILGQGPELLVQFQDESVVDDSQLPKDRFSAERLKGVDSTLKIQPAELGDSAMYLCASSLESRRDTDTQYFGPGTRLTVL.